These 14 T cell receptor beta chains were all obtained from the same sample, sequenced in a study of blood T cells in healthy people across ages. Combining a sample-barcoded 5' primer with a J-beta primer mix, a second PCR ran for about 7 to 11 cycles. One entry per CDR3 protein, called by TCRdb with MiXCR from the 5' RACE reads. The repertoire includes some 780,000 distinct CDR3 sequences, about 61% of them detected once, and more than 25% sits in the top ten. The sample taken for sequencing was blood. Every receptor here comes from a man aged 35 to 55 in good health.

The chain is built from TRBV6-6 and TRBJ2-5, with D maybe TRBD1 (6 bases). The DNA end favors TRBJ2-7, so the J call may be wrong. The CDR3 has 15 residues. CDR1 and CDR2 from the germline V gene are MNHNY and SVGAGI (reference sequence). The CDR3 DNA sequence: TGTGCCAGCAGTTACACTGGGACAATCTCCTACGAGCAGTACTTC. Protein product: CASSYTGTISYEQYF.

The chain has TRBV20-1 and TRBJ2-7; tentative D call: TRBD2 (6 bases). V gave up 6 bases and J gave up 5 bases, with 14 bases separating them. CDR3 size: 12 residues. Germline CDR1 is DFQATT and CDR2 is SNEGSKA (reference sequence). This CDR3 is CSAEGGRDEQYF. The CDR3 DNA reads as TGCAGTGCGGAGGGAGGTCGCGACGAGCAGTACTTC.

In the case of this clonotype: Its ends do not fully match the called genes, so a read error is possible. This chain uses TRBV12-3 or TRBV12-4 with TRBJ2-1; the match to TRBD2 covers 7 bases. The CDR3 has 18 amino acids. The CDR3 loop is CVSSLMLPGLGPYNEQFF. In DNA, the CDR3 is TGTGTCAGCAGTTTAATGTTGCCAGGACTAGGGCCCTACAATGAGCAGTTCTTC.

CDR3 sequence reads: CASSDVGGYNEQFF. The CDR3 DNA sequence: TGTGCCAGCAGTGACGTCGGGGGCTACAATGAGCAGTTCTTC. The chain combines TRBV25-1 with TRBJ2-1; possible D gene TRBD2, 6 bases. Trimming took off 3 bases at V and 3 bases at J, with 9 bases between the two ends. There are 14 residues in the CDR3. Germline V CDR1 and CDR2: MGHDK, SYGVNS.

The sample holds a few counts of this clonotype. J is TRBJ2-4 and V is TRBV6-6, with D uncertain. This CDR3 contains 16 residues. Germline CDR1 is MNHNY and CDR2 is SVGAGI (reference sequence). Trimming removed 0 bases at V and 3 bases at J, with 12 bases between. The CDR3 region is CASSYSRPRDKNIQYF. CDR3 bases: TGTGCCAGCAGTTACTCGCGGCCACGCGACAAAAACATTCAGTACTTC.

The chain joins TRBV27 to TRBJ1-2, with D uncertain. The CDR3 spans 13 residues. Germline V gene data show CDR1 as MNHEY and CDR2 as SMNVEV (reference sequence). V lost 5 bases, J lost 1 base, and 8 bases lay in between. The CDR3 spells CASSPQINYGYTF. CDR3 sequence (DNA): TGTGCCAGCAGTCCACAGATTAACTATGGCTACACCTTC.

The rearrangement links TRBV6-2 or TRBV6-3 to TRBJ1-5, with TRBD1 identical over 9 bases. The CDR3 runs to 16 residues. V shed 6 bases and J 4 bases; nucleotides not matched to a gene: 10. The germline CDR1 and CDR2 sequences are MNHEY and SVGEGT. In nucleotides, the CDR3 is TGTGCCAGCAGGCCGACGGACAGGGGCCTGAATCAGCCCCAGCATTTT. Translating gives CASRPTDRGLNQPQHF.

J is TRBJ2-5 and V is TRBV28; 10 bases map to TRBD2. The CDR3 is 16 residues long. Trimming removed 5 bases from V and 2 bases from J; junction bases left unmatched: 8. Per the germline V gene, CDR1 is MDHEN and CDR2 is SYDVKM. The CDR3 is CASSPTGLATQETQYF. CDR3 DNA: TGTGCCAGCAGTCCCACGGGACTAGCGACTCAAGAGACCCAGTACTTC. Using reference TRBV28 and TRBJ2-5 for the parts outside the CDR3, the full variable domain is DVKVTQSSRYLVKRTGEKVFLECVQDMDHENMFWYRQDPGLGLRLIYFSYDVKMKEKGDIPEGYSVSREKKERFSLILESASTNQTSMYLCASSPTGLATQETQYFGPGTRLLVL.

This chain joins TRBV20-1 and TRBJ2-3; 11 nucleotides match TRBD2. The CDR3 sequence is 15 residues long. Trimming cost V 0 bases and J 5 bases; bases outside gene matches: 4. Germline CDR1 is DFQATT and CDR2 is SNEGSKA (reference sequence). This CDR3 is CSARDPGTSGDTQYF. In DNA form, the CDR3 reads TGCAGTGCTAGAGACCCCGGGACTAGCGGAGATACGCAGTATTTT.

This rearrangement joins TRBV6-2 or TRBV6-3 to TRBJ1-5; 7 bases map to TRBD1. V gave up 6 bases and J gave up 6 bases; unmatched junction bases: 11. Germline V CDR1 and CDR2: MNHEY, SVGEGT. CDR3 length: 15 amino acids. The CDR3 DNA reads as TGTGCCAGCAGACCATTCGACAGGGCCCGTCAGCCCCAGCATTTT. Its protein is CASRPFDRARQPQHF.

V gene TRBV28 combines with J gene TRBJ1-4, with D possibly matching TRBD1 (6 bases). The CDR3 length is 14 residues. The V gene lost 8 bases and the J gene lost 5 bases, with 15 bases spanning the gap. Germline CDR1 reads MDHEN; CDR2 reads SYDVKM. Here the CDR3 DNA reads TGTGCCAGCTCCCCGGGGGGGCCCAATGAAAAACTGTTTTTT. Translating it yields CASSPGGPNEKLFF.

The chain links TRBV12-3 or TRBV12-4 to TRBJ2-4, with TRBD1 matching 8 bases. This CDR3 has 16 amino acids. With 1 base clipped from V and 0 bases from J, the junction kept 2 bases outside the gene matches. CDR3 nucleotide sequence: TGTGCCAGCAGTTTAGGGACAGGGATAGCCAAAAACATTCAGTACTTC. It is translated as CASSLGTGIAKNIQYF.

The J gene is TRBJ2-5, the V gene TRBV29-1; 7 bases align to TRBD2. CDR1 is SQVTM, CDR2 ANQGSEA, per germline. After removal of 6 bases from V and 13 bases from J, the junction contained 20 bases not matched to a gene. The CDR3 loop spans 14 amino acids. The CDR3 here is CSVGSRTRAWGGYF. DNA for the CDR3: TGCAGCGTGGGGTCCCGGACTAGGGCATGGGGGGGGTACTTC.

This chain links TRBV3-1 with TRBJ1-4; D remains unclear. This CDR3 is built from 14 residues. Trimming stripped 4 bases from V and 10 bases from J, with 16 bases between. The germline gives CDR1 LGHDT, CDR2 YNNKEL (reference sequence). The CDR3, as DNA: TGTGCCAGCAGCCCGTTGACGGCAAGTGGAAAACTGTTTTTT. Translation: CASSPLTASGKLFF. The entire variable domain, with the rest obtained from reference TRBV3-1 and TRBJ1-4, is as follows: DTAVSQTPKYLVTQMGNDKSIKCEQNLGHDTMYWYKQDSKKFLKIMFSYNNKELIINETVPNRFSPKSPDKAHLNLHINSLELGDSAVYFCASSPLTASGKLFFGSGTQLSVL.